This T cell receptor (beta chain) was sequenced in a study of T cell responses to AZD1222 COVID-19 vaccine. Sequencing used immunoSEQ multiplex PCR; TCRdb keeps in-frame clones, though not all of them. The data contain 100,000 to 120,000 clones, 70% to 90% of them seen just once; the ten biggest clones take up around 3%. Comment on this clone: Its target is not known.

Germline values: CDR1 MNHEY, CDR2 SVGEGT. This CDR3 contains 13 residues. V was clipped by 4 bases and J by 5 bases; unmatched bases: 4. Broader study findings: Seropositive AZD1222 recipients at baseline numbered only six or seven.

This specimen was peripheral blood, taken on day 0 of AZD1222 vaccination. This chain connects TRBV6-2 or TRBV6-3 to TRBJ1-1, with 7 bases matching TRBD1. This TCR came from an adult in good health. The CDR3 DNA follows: TGTGCCAGCAGTTTCAGGGGGAATACTGAAGCTTTCTTT. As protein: CASSFRGNTEAFF.